This T cell receptor (beta chain) was sequenced in a study of blood T cell repertoires in COVID-19. The table came from immunoSEQ multiplex PCR; TCRdb's copy has only in-frame clones and leaves some out. The profile shows 250,000 or so clones, roughly nine tenths of them singletons. The CDR3 has 14 amino acids. Per germline, CDR1 SGHRS and CDR2 YFSETQ. V lost 4 bases, J lost 0 bases, and 2 bases stayed unmatched. Sequencing used peripheral blood. The source of this sequence is a woman between 35 and 50 years old who had recovered from COVID-19. V is TRBV5-1 and J is TRBJ2-7, with 9 bases identical to TRBD1. Written as DNA, the CDR3 is TGCGCCAGCAGCGGGACAGGGTACTCCTACGAGCAGTACGTC. It codes for CASSGTGYSYEQYV.